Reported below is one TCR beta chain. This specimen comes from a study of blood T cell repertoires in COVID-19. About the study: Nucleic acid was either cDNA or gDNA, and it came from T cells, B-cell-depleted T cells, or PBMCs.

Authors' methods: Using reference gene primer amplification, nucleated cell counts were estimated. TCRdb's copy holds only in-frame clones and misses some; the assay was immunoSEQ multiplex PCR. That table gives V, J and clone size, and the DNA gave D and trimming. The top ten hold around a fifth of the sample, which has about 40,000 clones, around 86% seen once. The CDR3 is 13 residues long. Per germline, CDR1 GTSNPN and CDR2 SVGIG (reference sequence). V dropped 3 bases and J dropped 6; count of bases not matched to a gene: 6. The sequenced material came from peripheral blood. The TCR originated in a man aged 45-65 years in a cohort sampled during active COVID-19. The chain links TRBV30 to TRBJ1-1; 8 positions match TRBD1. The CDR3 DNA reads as TGTGCCTGGAGCCGGACAGGGCCCCCTGAAGCTTTCTTT. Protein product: CAWSRTGPPEAFF. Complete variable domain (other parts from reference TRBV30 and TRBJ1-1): SQTIHQWPATLVQPVGSPLSLECTVEGTSNPNLYWYRQAAGRGLQLLFYSVGIGQISSEVPQNLSASRPQDRQFILSSKKLLLSDSGFYLCAWSRTGPPEAFFGQGTRLTVV.